This T cell receptor beta chain was recorded in a study of vaccination effects on CD4 cells after COVID-19. Across the study: The participants, recipients of two vaccine doses, got either BNT162b2 or mRNA-1273. General study findings and limits: Vaccine- and infection-induced clones showed marked clonal contraction late following vaccination.

Culture proceeded for more than nine days, and CD4+ T cells were then isolated. Using immunoSEQ multiplex PCR, the repertoire was profiled, and TCRdb retains in-frame clones only, with some absent. This table holds more than 45,000 clones, roughly three quarters found once. Trimming pared 0 bases from V and 4 bases from J, leaving 13 bases between. This CDR3 is built from 15 residues. Germline V gene sequence: CDR1 SGDLS, CDR2 YYNGEE. For this clone: Its antigen is unidentified.

Sequences were derived from CD4+ T cells from PBMCs cultured without peptide, sampled before COVID-19 vaccination. The V gene is TRBV9, the J gene TRBJ1-1, with D tentatively TRBD1 (5 bases). This clonotype originated in a human donor who had a prior SARS-CoV-2 infection. CDR3 residues: CASSVDAGMSTEAFF. CDR3 bases: TGTGCCAGCAGCGTAGACGCAGGGATGAGCACTGAAGCTTTCTTT.